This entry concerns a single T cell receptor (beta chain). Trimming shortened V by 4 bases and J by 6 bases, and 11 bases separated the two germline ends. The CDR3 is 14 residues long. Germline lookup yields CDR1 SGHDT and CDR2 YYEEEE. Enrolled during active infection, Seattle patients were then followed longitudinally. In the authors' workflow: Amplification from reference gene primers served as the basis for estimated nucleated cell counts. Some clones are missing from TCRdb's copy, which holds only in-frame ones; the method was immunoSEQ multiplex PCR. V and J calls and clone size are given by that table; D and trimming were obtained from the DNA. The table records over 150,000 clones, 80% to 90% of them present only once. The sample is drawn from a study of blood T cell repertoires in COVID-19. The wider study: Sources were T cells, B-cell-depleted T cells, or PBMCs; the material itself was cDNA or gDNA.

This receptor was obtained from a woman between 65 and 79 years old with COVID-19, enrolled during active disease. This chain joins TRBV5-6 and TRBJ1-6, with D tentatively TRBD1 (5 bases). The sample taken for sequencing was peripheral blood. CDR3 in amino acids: CASSLAQGNSPLHF. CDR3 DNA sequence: TGTGCCAGCAGCCTCGCCCAGGGTAATTCACCCCTCCACTTT. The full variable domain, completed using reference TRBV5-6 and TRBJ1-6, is DAGVTQSPTHLIKTRGQQVTLRCSPKSGHDTVSWYQQALGQGPQFIFQYYEEEERQRGNFPDRFSGHQFPNYSSELNVNALLLGDSALYLCASSLAQGNSPLHFGNGTRLTVT.